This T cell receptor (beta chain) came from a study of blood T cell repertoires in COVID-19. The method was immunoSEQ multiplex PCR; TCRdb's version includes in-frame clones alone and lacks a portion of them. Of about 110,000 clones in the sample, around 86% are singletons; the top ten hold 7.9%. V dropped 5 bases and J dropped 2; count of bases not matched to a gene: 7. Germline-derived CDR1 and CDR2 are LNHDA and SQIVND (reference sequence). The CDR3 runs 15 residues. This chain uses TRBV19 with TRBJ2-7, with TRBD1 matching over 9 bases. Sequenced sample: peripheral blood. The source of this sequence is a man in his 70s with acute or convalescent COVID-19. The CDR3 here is CASSARQGGPYEQYF. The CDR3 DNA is TGTGCCAGTAGTGCCCGACAGGGGGGCCCCTACGAGCAGTACTTC.